This T cell receptor (beta chain) stems from a study of blood T cell repertoires in COVID-19. Overall study context: The United States, Italy and Spain supplied acute and convalescent COVID-19 samples. PBMCs, B-cell-depleted T cells, or T cells were the source of the cDNA or gDNA that made up the material.

Study processing details: Scientists estimated how many nucleated cells there were by amplifying reference gene primers. Here immunoSEQ multiplex PCR was the method, and the copy in TCRdb shows in-frame clones only, minus some. The V and J calls and clone size come from that table; D and trimming were worked out from the DNA. Here the sample spans 250,000 or so clones, 84% being singletons. This CDR3 has 15 residues. V was pared by 0 bases and J by 4 bases, with 4 bases of the junction left unmatched. CDR1 and CDR2 (germline): SEHNR, FQNEAQ (reference sequence). Sequencing used peripheral blood. This clonotype was obtained from a man between 60 and 75 years old with acute or convalescent COVID-19. This chain links TRBV7-9 with TRBJ1-2; 8 positions match TRBD1. CDR3 coding DNA: TGTGCCAGCAGCTTAGCGTCAGGGGGCGGCTATGGCTACACCTTC. It is translated as CASSLASGGGYGYTF.